The T cell receptor beta chain described here comes from a study of blood T cells in healthy people across ages. General observations from the study: Considered underestimates were the diversity estimates obtained from one million T cells.

Each donor supplied roughly 9 milliliters of peripheral blood. Isolating PBMCs gave at least 6.5 million of these cells per sample. A sample-barcoded 5' primer and a J-beta primer mix were used in a second PCR of roughly 6 to 11 cycles. The template-switch adaptor, which had 12 random nucleotides, put a tag on each cDNA molecule. TCRdb recomputed calls from the 5' RACE reads with MiXCR, one row per CDR3 protein. The data hold more than 650,000 distinct CDR3 sequences, with about 53% observed a single time. Germline V CDR1 and CDR2: SQVTM, ANQGSEA. V was cut by 0 bases and J by 0 bases, with 11 bases left in between. CDR3 length: 15 amino acids. As concerns this clonotype: Antigen: not known.

Sequencing was performed on blood. The TCR sequence derives from a man older than 75 in good health. The chain is built from TRBV29-1 and TRBJ1-1, with D unclear. As DNA, the CDR3 is TGCAGCGTTGAAGATCCCGTCCTCATGAACACTGAAGCTTTCTTT. Amino acids: CSVEDPVLMNTEAFF.